This is a list of T cell receptor beta chains from one sample in a study of CD8+ T cells in alopecia areata. Sequencing was performed with immunoSEQ multiplex PCR; in TCRdb, only in-frame clones are kept and a portion is missing. The sample yields around 290,000 clones, over 45% seen once. Sequencing used CD4+ T cells sorted from blood, obtained at week 24, from a patient treated with tofacitinib. The receptors were sampled from a human donor with alopecia areata. Each CDR3 is given without its conserved first and last residue. A D gene is named only where the DNA matches it firmly.

j_gene | v_gene | d_gene | CDR3aa
TRBJ1-1 | TRBV30 | - | AWSVAGYQNTEAF
TRBJ2-7 | TRBV20-1 | TRBD2 | SANERGEQY
TRBJ1-2 | TRBV4-2 | - | ASSQGDLPQYGYT
TRBJ1-4 | TRBV29-1 | - | SHRQNLNEKLF
TRBJ2-7 | TRBV6-5 | - | ASTSGSSYEQY
TRBJ2-7 | TRBV27 | TRBD1 | ASSFRSLGTGVYEQY
TRBJ2-1 | TRBV7-3 | - | ASSPNGYNEQF
TRBJ2-5 | TRBV4-1 | - | ASGQGGQETQY
TRBJ2-3 | TRBV13 | TRBD1 | ASSIRTGSTDTQY
TRBJ2-6 | TRBV18 | - | ASSRRDMLISGANVLT
TRBJ1-6 | TRBV2 | - | ASSDSNSPLH
TRBJ1-2 | TRBV15 | - | ATSREGLGNYGYT
TRBJ2-6 | TRBV30 | - | AWFHNTGANVLT
TRBJ1-2 | TRBV18 | - | ASSPPRTGFGYT
TRBJ2-7 | TRBV18 | - | ASSRALLGEQY
TRBJ2-3 | TRBV2 | - | ASSDNLGTQY
TRBJ2-5 | TRBV5-1 | - | ASSLDTRETQY
TRBJ1-3 | TRBV30 | - | AWYHRSGNTIY
TRBJ1-1 | TRBV30 | - | AWSIRGDTEAF
TRBJ1-5 | TRBV30 | - | AWRGTNQPQH
TRBJ2-2 | TRBV27 | - | ASSANYGGELF
TRBJ1-2 | TRBV6-5 | - | ASSPSGAPYGYT
TRBJ1-4 | TRBV7-2 | - | ASSRGRANEKLF
TRBJ2-6 | TRBV30 | - | AWSVQGSGANVLT
TRBJ2-7 | TRBV5-6 | - | ASSPIGQPYEQY
TRBJ2-7 | TRBV29-1 | TRBD1 | SVEGTGLSEQY
TRBJ2-5 | TRBV30 | TRBD2 | AWTFSGGAETQY
TRBJ2-6 | TRBV7-8 | - | ASSLRAPGANVLT
TRBJ2-7 | TRBV4-1 | TRBD1 | ASSQGPGQGTSEQY
TRBJ2-6 | TRBV14 | - | ASAFSGANVLT
TRBJ1-1 | TRBV10-3 | - | AIKQGTEAF
TRBJ2-7 | TRBV30 | - | AWSVRGTYEQY
TRBJ2-7 | TRBV15 | TRBD2 | ATSRSSGGPYEQY
TRBJ1-5 | TRBV2 | TRBD1 | ASSRDSHQPQH
TRBJ2-3 | TRBV30 | - | AWSIQAYTDTQY
TRBJ2-7 | TRBV29-1 | TRBD1 | SVERQGKPYEQY
TRBJ1-1 | TRBV29-1 | TRBD1 | SGAGQGNTEAF
TRBJ1-1 | TRBV30 | - | AWGSMNTEAF